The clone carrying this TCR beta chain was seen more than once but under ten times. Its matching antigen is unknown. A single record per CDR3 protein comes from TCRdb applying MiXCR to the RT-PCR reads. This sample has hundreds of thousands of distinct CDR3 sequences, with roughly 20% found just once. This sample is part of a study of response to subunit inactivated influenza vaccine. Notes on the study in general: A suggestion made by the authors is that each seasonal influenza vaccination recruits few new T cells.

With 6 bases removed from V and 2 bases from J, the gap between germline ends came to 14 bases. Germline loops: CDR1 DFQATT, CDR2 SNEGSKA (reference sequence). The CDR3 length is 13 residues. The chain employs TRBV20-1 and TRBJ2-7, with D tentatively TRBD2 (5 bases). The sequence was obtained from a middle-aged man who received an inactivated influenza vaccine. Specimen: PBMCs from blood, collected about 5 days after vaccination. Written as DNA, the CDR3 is TGCAGTGCGAGGGTCGGTGGGACCTACGAGCAGTACTTC. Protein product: CSARVGGTYEQYF.